This entry lists 28 T cell receptor beta chains sequenced from one sample in a study of shared clonotypes between healthy human individuals. Naivety among CD8 cells was defined by CD45RO negativity and positive CCR7 selection, thereby excluding terminally differentiated effector memory CD45RA+ cells. Assay: immunoSEQ multiplex PCR; the TCRdb copy retains only in-frame clones and omits some. The sample has about 2 million clones, about 94% seen once. Material: naive CD8+ T cells sorted from blood. The origin of the receptors is a man between 18 and 29 years old in good health.

The chain employs TRBV4-1 and TRBJ2-1; D could derive from TRBD1 or TRBD2 (5 bases each). CDR1 and CDR2 (germline): MGHRA, YSYEKL. CDR3 size: 15 residues. Trimming cost V 3 bases and J 0 bases, with 9 bases left between them. CDR3 nucleotides: TGCGCCAGCAGCCACCCAGGGAGCTCCTACAATGAGCAGTTCTTC. This encodes CASSHPGSSYNEQFF.

This clone was seen a single time. The chain is built from TRBV10-3 and TRBJ2-3; 10 bases line up with TRBD2. Germline lookup yields CDR1 ENHRY and CDR2 SYGVKD. The CDR3 sequence is 16 residues long. Germline trimming cut 2 bases from V and 2 bases from J; bases unmatched to any gene: 4. The CDR3 spells CAISENSGGFTDTQYF. The CDR3 region has the DNA TGTGCCATCAGTGAGAATAGCGGGGGGTTCACAGATACGCAGTATTTT.

This sequence joins TRBV27 and TRBJ1-1, with 9 positions matching TRBD1. The CDR3 spans 16 residues. Germline-derived CDR1 and CDR2 are MNHEY and SMNVEV (reference sequence). V was clipped by 5 bases and J by 0 bases; unmatched bases: 7. The CDR3 DNA reads as TGTGCCAGCAGTCTATTATGGGACAGGGTGAACACTGAAGCTTTCTTT. Translation: CASSLLWDRVNTEAFF.

In regard to this clone: Additional DNA sequences in this sample encode the identical CDR3. CDR3 DNA sequence: TGTGCCAGCAGCTTAGTGGTGACAGATACGCAGTATTTT. Its translation: CASSLVVTDTQYF. The V call is TRBV7-9, the J call TRBJ2-3; no reliable D call. Trimming shortened V by 1 base and J by 3 bases, and 5 bases separated the two germline ends. The CDR3 spans 13 residues. Looked up from germline, CDR1 is SEHNR and CDR2 is FQNEAQ (reference sequence). Complete variable domain (other parts from reference TRBV7-9 and TRBJ2-3): DTGVSQNPRHKITKRGQNVTFRCDPISEHNRLYWYRQTLGQGPEFLTYFQNEAQLEKSRLLSDRFSAERPKGSFSTLEIQRTEQGDSAMYLCASSLVVTDTQYFGPGTRLTVL.

The chain links TRBV15 to TRBJ2-7; D is perhaps TRBD1 (5 bases). V was trimmed by 4 bases and J by 3 bases, leaving 10 bases between them. The CDR3 spans 13 residues. Germline V gene lookup returns CDR1 LNHNV and CDR2 YYDKDF (reference sequence). DNA for the CDR3: TGTGCCACCAGCACCGGACATTTCTACGAGCAGTACTTC. Translated: CATSTGHFYEQYF.

V gene TRBV19 combines with J gene TRBJ1-2; D is unclear. The germline CDR1 and CDR2 sequences are LNHDA and SQIVND (reference sequence). Trimming took 3 bases from V and 8 from J, leaving 13 bases between them. This CDR3 region has 13 residues. CDR3 protein: CASSMRRIGGYTF. CDR3 DNA: TGTGCCAGTAGTATGAGGAGGATAGGCGGCTACACCTTC.

This chain joins TRBV27 and TRBJ2-7; D call uncertain. V lost 6 bases, J lost 2 bases, and 11 bases lay in between. The CDR3 has 13 residues. CDR1 is MNHEY, CDR2 SMNVEV, per germline (reference sequence). The CDR3 protein is CASSSLLTYEQYF. The CDR3 DNA reads as TGTGCCAGCAGCTCCCTCCTCACCTACGAGCAGTACTTC.

Turning to this clone: Other DNA sequences in this specimen translate into the identical CDR3. J is TRBJ2-7 and V is TRBV7-9; D possibly uses TRBD1 or TRBD2 (5 bases each). Deletions cut 3 bases from V and 4 bases from J, with 10 bases between. This CDR3 has 13 residues. The germline gives CDR1 SEHNR, CDR2 FQNEAQ (reference sequence). The CDR3 DNA reads as TGTGCCAGCAGCTTTGGGGGAACTTACGAGCAGTACTTC. Its protein is CASSFGGTYEQYF.

As to this clone: At the DNA level, this CDR3 is encoded by other sequences in the same sample as well. The chain carries TRBV9 and TRBJ2-7; D not resolved. This CDR3 contains 13 residues. With 0 bases removed from V and 6 bases from J, the gap between germline ends came to 10 bases. Germline V lookup: CDR1 SGDLS, CDR2 YYNGEE. The CDR3 protein is CASSVGGTGEQYF. The CDR3 nucleotides read TGTGCCAGCAGCGTAGGAGGTACGGGCGAGCAGTACTTC.

The rearrangement joins TRBV27 to TRBJ2-2; D is undetermined. The ends were cut back, 5 bases at V and 5 bases at J, with 15 bases in the middle. Per germline, CDR1 MNHEY and CDR2 SMNVEV (reference sequence). The CDR3 covers 15 residues. In nucleotides, the CDR3 is TGTGCCAGCAGTCCCCGTTCAATAGATACCGGGGAGCTGTTTTTT. This gives the protein CASSPRSIDTGELFF.

For this clone: Other DNA variants within this sample encode the same CDR3. J is TRBJ1-1 and V is TRBV6-1; TRBD1 might be the D (6 bases). This CDR3 spans 14 amino acids. Germline values: CDR1 MNHNS, CDR2 SASEGT. V was trimmed by 3 bases and J by 4 bases, leaving 12 bases between them. The chain's CDR3 is CASSEWGAGTEAFF. The CDR3 nucleotides read TGTGCCAGCAGTGAGTGGGGGGCGGGCACTGAAGCTTTCTTT.

Written as DNA, the CDR3 is TGTGCCAGCAGCACGTCGGGGACAATTTACGAGCAGTACTTC. Encoded protein: CASSTSGTIYEQYF. The chain recombines TRBV14 with TRBJ2-7; D possibly corresponds to TRBD1 (6 bases). V lost 5 bases and J 4 bases, leaving 15 bases between the germline ends. Germline loops: CDR1 SGHDN, CDR2 FVKESK. CDR3 length: 14 amino acids.

This clone has a single count. The chain recombines TRBV27 with TRBJ2-5, with TRBD2 matching 12 bases. Per germline, CDR1 MNHEY and CDR2 SMNVEV (reference sequence). The CDR3 loop spans 18 amino acids. After removal of 4 bases from V and 2 bases from J, the junction contained 11 bases not matched to a gene. The CDR3, as DNA: TGTGCCAGCAGTTCCCTCCAGACTAGCGGGAGCAGGCAAGAGACCCAGTACTTC. Encoded protein: CASSSLQTSGSRQETQYF.

This chain joins TRBV13 and TRBJ2-2; 15 nucleotides line up with TRBD2. This CDR3 region has 16 residues. V lost 5 bases, J lost 5 bases, and 3 bases stayed unmatched. Germline V lookup: CDR1 PRHDT, CDR2 FYEKMQ (reference sequence). The CDR3 DNA sequence: TGTGCCAGCAGCCAGGGACTAGCGGGAGGAACCGGGGAGCTGTTTTTT. Protein sequence: CASSQGLAGGTGELFF.

In DNA, the CDR3 is TGTGCCAGCAGCTTATTTGACAGGGCGGAATATAATTCACCCCTCCACTTT. Amino acid sequence: CASSLFDRAEYNSPLHF. The chain couples TRBV7-8 to TRBJ1-6; 7 bases fit TRBD1. Trimming at V came to 2 bases and at J to 4 bases, leaving 8 bases not matched to a gene. Germline loops: CDR1 SGHVS, CDR2 FQNEAQ. This CDR3 region has 17 residues.

The CDR3 DNA sequence: TGTGCCAGCAGCTTAGCATTGACAGGGGAGCACTCTGGCTACACCTTC. This encodes CASSLALTGEHSGYTF. The chain recombines TRBV7-9 with TRBJ1-2, with TRBD1 matching over 8 bases. The CDR3 runs 16 residues. J was trimmed by 7 bases and V by 0 bases; bases with no gene match: 10. The germline CDR1 and CDR2 sequences are SEHNR and FQNEAQ (reference sequence). The full variable domain, rest sourced from reference TRBV7-9 and TRBJ1-2, is DTGVSQNPRHKITKRGQNVTFRCDPISEHNRLYWYRQTLGQGPEFLTYFQNEAQLEKSRLLSDRFSAERPKGSFSTLEIQRTEQGDSAMYLCASSLALTGEHSGYTFGSGTRLTVV.

The V and J genes are TRBV19 and TRBJ2-7; D is undetermined. The CDR3 is made up of 14 amino acids. Germline CDR1 is LNHDA and CDR2 is SQIVND (reference sequence). V shed 4 bases and J shed 6 bases, with 16 bases lying between them. Here the CDR3 DNA reads TGTGCCAGTAGTACCCCGACATCGGGCACCGAGCAGTACTTC. Protein product: CASSTPTSGTEQYF.

V gene TRBV1 combines with J gene TRBJ2-1; the table's TRBD2 call for D was not verified on the DNA. TRBV1 is labeled a pseudogene. The CDR3 runs to 15 residues. As DNA, the CDR3 is TGCACCAGCATCCACTTAAGGAGCCCCTACAATGAGCAGTTCTTC. Encoded protein: CTSIHLRSPYNEQFF.

This clone has just one count. The V call is TRBV7-2, the J call TRBJ2-2; D gene unclear. CDR1 and CDR2 from the germline V gene are SGHTA and FQGNSA. The CDR3 spans 14 residues. V gave up 1 base and J gave up 5 bases, with 8 bases separating them. The CDR3 protein is CASSLVEGTGELFF. CDR3 nucleotide sequence: TGTGCCAGCAGCTTAGTTGAAGGTACCGGGGAGCTGTTTTTT.

This rearrangement joins TRBV7-8 to TRBJ2-7, with TRBD1 as a possible D gene (5 bases). CDR3 size: 15 residues. Germline V gene sequence: CDR1 SGHVS, CDR2 FQNEAQ. V lost 1 base to trimming and J lost 2 bases, with 12 bases between them. The CDR3 sequence is CASSLGKGAAYEQYF. CDR3 coding DNA: TGTGCCAGCAGCTTAGGCAAAGGGGCCGCCTACGAGCAGTACTTC.

The chain couples TRBV9 to TRBJ2-5; 12 bases fit TRBD1. The CDR3 covers 15 residues. J gave up 4 bases and V 4 bases, and 5 bases lay outside the gene matches. Germline CDR1 and CDR2: SGDLS and YYNGEE. The CDR3 loop reads CASSLGTGGVETQYF. DNA for the CDR3: TGTGCCAGCAGCTTAGGGACAGGGGGCGTAGAGACCCAGTACTTC.

The chain employs TRBV19 and TRBJ2-1; 10 nucleotides agree with TRBD2. The CDR3 loop spans 15 amino acids. V lost 3 bases, J lost 7 bases, and 6 bases stayed unmatched. Germline CDR1 is LNHDA and CDR2 is SQIVND (reference sequence). The CDR3 loop is CASSINLAGANEQFF. DNA for the CDR3: TGTGCCAGTAGTATTAATCTAGCGGGAGCGAATGAGCAGTTCTTC. The complete variable domain, with remaining parts taken from reference TRBV19 and TRBJ2-1, reads DGGITQSPKYLFRKEGQNVTLSCEQNLNHDAMYWYRQDPGQGLRLIYYSQIVNDFQKGDIAEGYSVSREKKESFPLTVTSAQKNPTAFYLCASSINLAGANEQFFGPGTRLTVL.

The rearrangement joins TRBV9 to TRBJ2-7; D gene uncertain. Germline loops: CDR1 SGDLS, CDR2 YYNGEE. V was clipped by 4 bases and J by 8 bases, with 16 bases between them. The CDR3 loop spans 13 amino acids. Here the CDR3 reads CASSPLPGEQQYF. DNA of the CDR3: TGTGCCAGCAGCCCCCTCCCGGGCGAACAGCAGTACTTC.

The rearrangement uses TRBV28 and TRBJ2-5; D uncertain. The CDR3 loop spans 14 amino acids. With 2 bases removed from V and 1 base from J, the gap between germline ends came to 8 bases. Germline CDR1 and CDR2: MDHEN and SYDVKM. Written as DNA, the CDR3 is TGTGCCAGCAGTTTAGGGTCACTCCAAGAGACCCAGTACTTC. Translating gives CASSLGSLQETQYF.

The chain recombines TRBV5-1 with TRBJ2-1, with 7 positions matching TRBD2. The J segment lost 7 bases and the V segment lost 3 bases, leaving 10 bases of the junction unmatched. Germline CDR1 SGHRS, CDR2 YFSETQ. CDR3 size: 15 residues. In DNA form, the CDR3 reads TGCGCCAGCAGCTCGCGGGGCGGGAGTCTAAATGAGCAGTTCTTC. Protein sequence: CASSSRGGSLNEQFF.

A remark on this clone: The sample has other DNA sequences that encode this CDR3 too. The chain links TRBV4-1 to TRBJ1-5; 10 nucleotides align to TRBD1. Germline-derived CDR1 and CDR2 are MGHRA and YSYEKL. CDR3 length equals 15 residues. The ends lost 3 bases at V and 4 bases at J; junction bases unmatched: 3. The CDR3 DNA reads as TGCGCCAGCAGCCAGGGACAGGGGAGTAATCAGCCCCAGCATTTT. Translation gives CASSQGQGSNQPQHF.

CDR3 in amino acids: CASSQVSTSGSIHEQYF. The CDR3, as DNA: TGCGCCAGCAGCCAAGTCTCGACTAGCGGGAGTATCCACGAGCAGTACTTC. This rearrangement joins TRBV4-3 to TRBJ2-7; 12 bases align to TRBD2. The CDR3 extends over 17 amino acids. V was pared by 1 base and J by 5 bases, with 9 bases of the junction left unmatched. In germline, CDR1 is LGHNA, CDR2 YSLEER.

The V and J genes are TRBV10-3 and TRBJ2-7; D is unclear. The CDR3 spans 17 residues. Germline V lookup: CDR1 ENHRY, CDR2 SYGVKD. The V end was cut by 0 bases, the J end by 1 base, with 16 bases between. This CDR3 reads CAISESTFLAQSYEQYF. The CDR3 DNA sequence: TGTGCCATCAGTGAGTCGACGTTTCTCGCCCAGTCCTACGAGCAGTACTTC.